A selection of T cell receptor beta chains follows, all from one sample in a study of shared clonotypes between healthy human individuals. The data were produced by immunoSEQ multiplex PCR, yet TCRdb's version contains in-frame clones alone and is incomplete. Among around 340,000 clones listed, roughly 80% were seen once. The sample comprised memory CD4+ T cells sorted from blood. These TCRs come from a man aged 25 to 40 in good health. Each CDR3 is given with its conserved first and last residue. A D gene is named only where the DNA matches it firmly. Some rows mark clone size as missing; the rest say once, few, many or name a class of expanded clone.

v_call: TRBV5-5; cdr3_length: 17; clone_size: -; d_call: TRBD2; j_call: TRBJ2-1; cdr3_aa: CASSLAAGTRAYNEQFF; cdr3_nt: TGTGCCAGCAGCTTGGCGGCAGGGACTAGGGCCTACAATGAGCAGTTCTTC
v_call: TRBV12-2; cdr3_length: 19; clone_size: -; d_call: -; j_call: TRBJ2-4; cdr3_aa: CASRLALCPKRLGSNIQYF; cdr3_nt: TGTGCAAGTCGCTTAGCTTTATGTCCGAAGCGACTCGGATCAAACATTCAGTACTTC
v_call: TRBV2; cdr3_length: 14; clone_size: -; d_call: -; j_call: TRBJ2-6; cdr3_aa: CASSDSSGANVLTF; cdr3_nt: TGTGCCAGCAGTGACTCATCTGGGGCCAACGTCCTGACTTTC
v_call: TRBV28; cdr3_length: 17; clone_size: -; d_call: -; j_call: TRBJ2-3; cdr3_aa: CASPPPHRASTQDTQYF; cdr3_nt: TGTGCCAGCCCACCCCCCCACAGGGCCAGTACACAAGATACGCAGTATTTT
v_call: TRBV6-5; cdr3_length: 13; clone_size: -; d_call: -; j_call: TRBJ2-7; cdr3_aa: CASTHRESYEQYF; cdr3_nt: TGTGCCAGCACCCACAGGGAGTCTTACGAGCAGTACTTC
v_call: TRBV29-1; cdr3_length: 13; clone_size: -; d_call: TRBD1; j_call: TRBJ1-1; cdr3_aa: CSAIGQVSTEAFF; cdr3_nt: TGCAGCGCCATTGGACAGGTATCCACTGAAGCTTTCTTT
v_call: TRBV19; cdr3_length: 15; clone_size: once; d_call: -; j_call: TRBJ1-5; cdr3_aa: CASTDRPGDNQPQHF; cdr3_nt: TGTGCCAGTACCGATCGGCCAGGCGACAATCAGCCCCAGCATTTT
v_call: TRBV7-2; cdr3_length: 16; clone_size: -; d_call: TRBD2; j_call: TRBJ2-2; cdr3_aa: CASSGTSGEFTGELFF; cdr3_nt: TGTGCCAGCAGCGGGACTAGCGGGGAATTCACCGGGGAGCTGTTTTTT
v_call: TRBV9; cdr3_length: 12; clone_size: -; d_call: TRBD2; j_call: TRBJ2-7; cdr3_aa: CASSAPSWGLHF; cdr3_nt: TGTGCCAGCAGCGCTCCCTCATGGGGACTACACTTC
v_call: TRBV7-6; cdr3_length: 13; clone_size: once; d_call: TRBD1; j_call: TRBJ1-1; cdr3_aa: CASSLTGDTEAFF; cdr3_nt: TGTGCCAGCAGCTTAACAGGGGACACTGAAGCTTTCTTT
v_call: TRBV23-1; cdr3_length: 18; clone_size: -; d_call: -; j_call: TRBJ2-2; cdr3_aa: CASSQFPRARTNTGELFF; cdr3_nt: TGCGCCAGCAGTCAATTCCCGCGGGCAAGAACGAACACCGGGGAGCTGTTTTTT
v_call: TRBV11-2; cdr3_length: 19; clone_size: -; d_call: -; j_call: TRBJ1-4; cdr3_aa: CASRPVTGARPEVNEKLFF; cdr3_nt: TGTGCCAGCAGACCCGTTACAGGCGCCAGACCAGAAGTTAATGAAAAACTGTTTTTT
v_call: TRBV28; cdr3_length: 15; clone_size: -; d_call: -; j_call: TRBJ1-4; cdr3_aa: CASSFGGSVGEKLFF; cdr3_nt: TGTGCCAGCAGTTTCGGGGGAAGTGTAGGGGAAAAACTGTTTTTT
v_call: TRBV7-8; cdr3_length: 14; clone_size: -; d_call: -; j_call: TRBJ2-7; cdr3_aa: CASSPSYTNYEQYF; cdr3_nt: TGTGCCAGCAGCCCAAGCTATACTAACTACGAGCAGTACTTC
v_call: TRBV2; cdr3_length: 13; clone_size: -; d_call: -; j_call: TRBJ2-6; cdr3_aa: CASRGSGANVLTF; cdr3_nt: TGTGCCAGCAGAGGATCTGGGGCCAACGTCCTGACTTTC
v_call: TRBV9; cdr3_length: 15; clone_size: -; d_call: TRBD1; j_call: TRBJ1-1; cdr3_aa: CASSVDSGQGTEAFF; cdr3_nt: TGTGCCAGCAGCGTAGACTCGGGACAGGGGACTGAAGCTTTCTTT
v_call: TRBV5-4; cdr3_length: 14; clone_size: -; d_call: TRBD1; j_call: TRBJ2-7; cdr3_aa: CASSFPDRGYEQYF; cdr3_nt: TGTGCCAGCAGCTTTCCAGACAGGGGCTACGAGCAGTACTTC